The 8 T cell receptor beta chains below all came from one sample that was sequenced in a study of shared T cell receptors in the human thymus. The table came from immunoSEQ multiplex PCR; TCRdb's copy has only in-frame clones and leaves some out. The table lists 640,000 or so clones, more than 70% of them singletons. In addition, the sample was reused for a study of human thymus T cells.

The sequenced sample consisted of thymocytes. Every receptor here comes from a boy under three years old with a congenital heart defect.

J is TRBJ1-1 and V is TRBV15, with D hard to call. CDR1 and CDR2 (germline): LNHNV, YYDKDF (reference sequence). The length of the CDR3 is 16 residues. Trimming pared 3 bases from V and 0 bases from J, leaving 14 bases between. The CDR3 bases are TGTGCCACCAGCAGTTGCCAATATCACATGAACACTGAAGCTTTCTTT. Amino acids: CATSSCQYHMNTEAFF.

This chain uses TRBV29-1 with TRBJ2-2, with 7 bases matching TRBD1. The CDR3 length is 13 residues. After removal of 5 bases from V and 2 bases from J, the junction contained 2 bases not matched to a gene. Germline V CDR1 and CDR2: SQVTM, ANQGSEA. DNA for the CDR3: TGCAGCGTTCGGACAGGTAACACCGGGGAGCTGTTTTTT. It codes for CSVRTGNTGELFF.

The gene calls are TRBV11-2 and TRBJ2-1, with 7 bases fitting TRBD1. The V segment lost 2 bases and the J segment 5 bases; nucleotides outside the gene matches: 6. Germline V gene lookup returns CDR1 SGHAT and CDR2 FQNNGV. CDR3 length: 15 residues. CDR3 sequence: CASSLSRDRNNEQFF. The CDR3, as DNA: TGTGCCAGCAGCTTATCACGGGACAGAAACAATGAGCAGTTCTTC. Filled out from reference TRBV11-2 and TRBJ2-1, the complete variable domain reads EAGVAQSPRYKIIEKRQSVAFWCNPISGHATLYWYQQILGQGPKLLIQFQNNGVVDDSQLPKDRFSAERLKGVDSTLKIQPAKLEDSAVYLCASSLSRDRNNEQFFGPGTRLTVL.

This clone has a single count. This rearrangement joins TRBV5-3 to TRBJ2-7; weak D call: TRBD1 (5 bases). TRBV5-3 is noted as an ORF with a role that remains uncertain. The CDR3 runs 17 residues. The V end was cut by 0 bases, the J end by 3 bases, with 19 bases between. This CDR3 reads CARSLAKGVSPLYEQYF. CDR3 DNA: TGTGCCAGAAGCTTGGCCAAAGGGGTTTCACCGCTCTACGAGCAGTACTTC.

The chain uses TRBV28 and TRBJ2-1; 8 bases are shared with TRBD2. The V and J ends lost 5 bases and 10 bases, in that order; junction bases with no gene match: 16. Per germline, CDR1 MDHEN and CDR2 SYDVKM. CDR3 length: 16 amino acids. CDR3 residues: CASSAAWSGSGWEQFF. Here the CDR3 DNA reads TGTGCCAGCAGTGCAGCGTGGAGCGGGAGTGGGTGGGAGCAGTTCTTC.

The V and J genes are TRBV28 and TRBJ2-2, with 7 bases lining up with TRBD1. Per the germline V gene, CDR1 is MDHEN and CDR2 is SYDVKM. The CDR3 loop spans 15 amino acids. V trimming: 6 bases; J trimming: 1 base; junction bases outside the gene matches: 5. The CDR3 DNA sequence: TGTGCCAGCAGGAAAAACAGGGGGAACACCGGGGAGCTGTTTTTT. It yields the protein CASRKNRGNTGELFF.

CDR3 protein: CASSPHRATYEQYF. The CDR3, as DNA: TGTGCCAGCAGCCCGCACAGGGCCACCTACGAGCAGTACTTC. The V gene is TRBV9, the J gene TRBJ2-7, with D possibly being TRBD1 (6 bases). This CDR3 spans 14 amino acids. Between the trimmed V and J ends, which lost 4 bases and 2 bases, there was a span of 13 bases. The germline gives CDR1 SGDLS, CDR2 YYNGEE. The variable domain in full, completed from reference TRBV9 and TRBJ2-7, reads DSGVTQTPKHLITATGQRVTLRCSPRSGDLSVYWYQQSLDQGLQFLIQYYNGEERAKGNILERFSAQQFPDLHSELNLSSLELGDSALYFCASSPHRATYEQYFGPGTRLTVT.

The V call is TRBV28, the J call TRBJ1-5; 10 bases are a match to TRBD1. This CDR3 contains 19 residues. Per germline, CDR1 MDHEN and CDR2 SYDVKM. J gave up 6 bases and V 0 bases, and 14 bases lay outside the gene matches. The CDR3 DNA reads TGTGCCAGCAGTTTATGGCCGAGACAGGGGGCCTTGCAGGGTCAGCCCCAGCATTTT. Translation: CASSLWPRQGALQGQPQHF.